The 23 T cell receptor beta chains listed next were all sequenced from one sample in a study of OX40 agonist ivuxolimab in advanced cancers. Here immunoSEQ multiplex PCR was the method, and the copy in TCRdb shows in-frame clones only, minus some. The data contain tens of thousands of clones, about nine tenths of them singletons. Sequenced material: CD4+ or CD8+ T cells sorted from blood, taken in a trial of the OX40 agonist ivuxolimab. Every receptor here comes from an adult with an advanced solid tumor such as melanoma, head and neck, liver or kidney cancer.

The J gene is TRBJ2-7, the V gene TRBV11-3; D not certain. CDR3 length: 15 amino acids. The germline gives CDR1 SGHNT, CDR2 YENEEA. Trimming took off 1 base at V and 2 bases at J, with 12 bases between the two ends. DNA for the CDR3: TGTGCCAGCAGCTTAGGTGGCAGCTTCACCTACGAGCAGTACTTC. Encoded protein: CASSLGGSFTYEQYF. Supplemented by reference TRBV11-3 and TRBJ2-7, the full variable domain reads EAGVVQSPRYKIIEKKQPVAFWCNPISGHNTLYWYLQNLGQGPELLIRYENEEAVDDSQLPKDRFSAERLKGVDSTLKIQPAELGDSAVYLCASSLGGSFTYEQYFGPGTRLTVT.

The gene calls are TRBV5-1 and TRBJ2-3; D gene unclear. CDR3 length: 15 amino acids. The V gene's germline CDR1 is SGHRS and CDR2 YFSETQ. V was cut by 4 bases and J by 2 bases, with 14 bases left in between. The CDR3 nucleotides are TGCGCCAGCAGCCCGGTTGACACTCTCACAGATACGCAGTATTTT. Protein sequence: CASSPVDTLTDTQYF.

The rearrangement uses TRBV7-8 and TRBJ1-5, with unresolved D. Germline assignment: CDR1 SGHVS and CDR2 FQNEAQ. Trimming took 5 bases from V and 0 from J, leaving 5 bases between them. The length of the CDR3 is 13 residues. The CDR3 loop is CASSRDSNQPQHF. CDR3 coding DNA: TGTGCCAGCAGCCGAGATAGCAATCAGCCCCAGCATTTT.

V usage is TRBV6-6 and J usage is TRBJ2-5; 8 bases match TRBD1. CDR3 length equals 14 residues. J lost 5 bases, V lost 5 bases, and 7 bases had no gene match. Germline V gene sequence: CDR1 MNHNY, CDR2 SVGAGI (reference sequence). The CDR3 here is CASSRDRGIETQYF. The CDR3 bases are TGTGCCAGCAGTCGTGACAGGGGCATTGAGACCCAGTACTTC.

The CDR3 nucleotides are TGTGCAAGTCGCATCCGACAGGCCGAGCAGTACTTC. Protein sequence: CASRIRQAEQYF. The J gene is TRBJ2-7, the V gene TRBV12-2; no DNA check was done on the table's D call, TRBD1. TRBV12-2 is assigned pseudogene status. The CDR3 sequence is 12 residues long.

The count of this clone is one. The J gene is TRBJ2-5, the V gene TRBV30; D may be TRBD1 (6 bases). The ends were cut back, 5 bases at V and 2 bases at J, with 18 bases in the middle. The V gene's germline CDR1 is GTSNPN and CDR2 SVGIG (reference sequence). The CDR3 runs 15 residues. Here the CDR3 reads CAWSPTYRAQETQYF. DNA of the CDR3: TGTGCCTGGTCCCCAACCTACAGGGCGCAAGAGACCCAGTACTTC.

V is TRBV6-6 and J is TRBJ2-7; 11 bases agree with TRBD1. The germline V gene encodes CDR1 MNHNY and CDR2 SVGAGI (reference sequence). J was trimmed by 4 bases and V by 10 bases; bases with no gene match: 9. The CDR3 sequence is 14 residues long. The CDR3 reads CAIRTGGLGYEQYF. CDR3 coding DNA: TGTGCCATCCGGACAGGGGGCTTAGGGTACGAGCAGTACTTC.

The chain uses TRBV10-2 and TRBJ2-2, with 12 bases fitting TRBD2. Germline V gene sequence: CDR1 WSHSY, CDR2 SAAADI. Trimming removed 5 bases from V and 0 bases from J; junction bases left unmatched: 1. The length of the CDR3 is 16 residues. The CDR3 DNA follows: TGCGCCAGCAGTAGGACTAGCGGGGCGAACACCGGGGAGCTGTTTTTT. This sequence encodes CASSRTSGANTGELFF.

V and J are TRBV19 and TRBJ2-5, with D unresolved. The CDR3 loop spans 15 amino acids. The ends were cut back, 1 base at V and 5 bases at J, with 14 bases in the middle. Per the germline V gene, CDR1 is LNHDA and CDR2 is SQIVND (reference sequence). The CDR3, as DNA: TGTGCCAGTAGTATAGTCTCCACAAAGCAGGAGACCCAGTACTTC. This encodes CASSIVSTKQETQYF.

The rearrangement links TRBV11-3 to TRBJ2-7; either TRBD1 or TRBD2 may fit D (5 bases each). The CDR3 is 13 residues long. V was shortened by 3 bases and J by 3 bases, with 9 bases between the two germline ends. CDR1 and CDR2 (germline): SGHNT, YENEEA. CDR3 protein: CASSLGVSYEQYF. CDR3 sequence (DNA): TGTGCCAGCAGCTTGGGGGTCAGCTACGAGCAGTACTTC.

This clone was seen more than once but under ten times. The V gene is TRBV27, the J gene TRBJ2-7; possible D gene TRBD1, 6 bases. CDR1 is MNHEY and CDR2 is SMNVEV in the germline V gene (reference sequence). The germline V and J ends were trimmed by 4 bases and 5 bases, with 9 bases remaining between them. CDR3 length: 12 amino acids. The CDR3 loop is CASSSTGDEQYF. In nucleotides, the CDR3 is TGTGCCAGCAGTTCGACAGGCGACGAGCAGTACTTC.

The J gene is TRBJ2-3, the V gene TRBV18; a possible D gene is TRBD2 (6 bases). Germline values: CDR1 KGHSH, CDR2 LQKENI. The CDR3 runs to 15 residues. Trimming shortened V by 3 bases and J by 3 bases, and 13 bases separated the two germline ends. CDR3 in amino acids: CASSPEGRSTDTQYF. The DNA for the CDR3 is TGTGCCAGCTCACCCGAGGGGAGGAGTACAGATACGCAGTATTTT.

The rearrangement uses TRBV5-1 and TRBJ2-6; perhaps TRBD1 as D (6 bases). The CDR3 is 17 residues long. CDR1 and CDR2 (germline): SGHRS, YFSETQ. The germline V and J ends were trimmed by 1 base and 0 bases, with 11 bases remaining between them. Here the CDR3 DNA reads TGCGCCAGCAGCTTGAGACAGGATAGCTCTGGGGCCAACGTCCTGACTTTC. It is translated as CASSLRQDSSGANVLTF.

The gene calls are TRBV14 and TRBJ1-2; 7 bases line up with TRBD1. Germline CDR1 is SGHDN and CDR2 is FVKESK. V lost 0 bases and J lost 3; bases outside the gene matches: 13. The CDR3 contains 18 residues. The CDR3 region is CASSQDRRQGDLDYGYTF. The CDR3 nucleotides read TGTGCCAGCAGCCAAGATCGTAGACAGGGTGATTTGGACTATGGCTACACCTTC.

This clone was seen once. This rearrangement joins TRBV6-6 to TRBJ1-5; D might be TRBD1 (6 bases). CDR3 length: 14 residues. CDR1 and CDR2 from the germline V gene are MNHNY and SVGAGI (reference sequence). V lost 2 bases and J lost 9, with 14 bases in between. CDR3 amino acids: CASSYPGEGGPQHF. CDR3 DNA sequence: TGTGCCAGCAGTTACCCAGGGGAGGGGGGGCCCCAGCATTTT.

The V and J genes are TRBV21-1 and TRBJ2-7; the D call of TRBD1 is as the table states it, not checked on the DNA. TRBV21-1 is described as a pseudogene. The CDR3 length is 20 residues. The CDR3 is CASSVPGKGPKTGRAYEQYF. Here the CDR3 DNA reads TGTGCCAGCAGCGTACCCGGCAAGGGGCCAAAGACAGGTAGGGCATACGAGCAGTACTTC.

CDR3 nucleotide sequence: TGTGCCAGCAGTTACCGGACTAGCGGGAGGGCCGATGAGCAGTTCTTC. Translated, it gives CASSYRTSGRADEQFF. V gene TRBV6-5 combines with J gene TRBJ2-1; 15 positions match TRBD2. Germline V CDR1 and CDR2: MNHEY, SVGAGI. V gave up 2 bases and J gave up 8 bases; unmatched junction bases: 4. This CDR3 spans 16 amino acids.

The genes are TRBV2 and TRBJ2-3, with 7 positions matching TRBD2. Germline-derived CDR1 and CDR2 are SNHLY and FYNNEI. This CDR3 spans 14 amino acids. J lost 3 bases, V lost 10 bases, and 10 bases had no gene match. The chain's CDR3 is CATREVILTDTQYF. CDR3 in DNA: TGTGCCACCCGGGAGGTGATTTTAACAGATACGCAGTATTTT.

The V gene is TRBV5-6, the J gene TRBJ2-5, with TRBD2 matching over 9 bases. The length of the CDR3 is 15 residues. CDR1 SGHDT and CDR2 YYEEEE come from the germline V gene. With V trimmed by 4 bases and J by 2 bases, 6 bases remained unmatched. The CDR3 DNA reads as TGTGCCAGCAGCACCGGACTAGCGAGACAAGAGACCCAGTACTTC. It translates to CASSTGLARQETQYF.

The rearrangement uses TRBV19 and TRBJ2-2; TRBD1 matches 8 bases. The CDR3 consists of 14 residues. V lost 7 bases to trimming and J lost 7 bases; unmatched junction nucleotides: 8. CDR1 and CDR2 from the germline V gene are LNHDA and SQIVND (reference sequence). CDR3 region: CASMDQGAIGELFF. DNA of the CDR3: TGTGCCAGTATGGATCAGGGGGCTATCGGGGAGCTGTTTTTT.

This clone was observed a single time. The chain has TRBV7-8 and TRBJ2-7, with TRBD2 matching 7 bases. CDR1 and CDR2 (germline): SGHVS, FQNEAQ. The ends lost 3 bases at V and 1 base at J; junction bases unmatched: 6. The CDR3 consists of 15 residues. DNA for the CDR3: TGTGCCAGCAGCTTTAAACTAGCGTTATCCTACGAGCAGTACTTC. Residues: CASSFKLALSYEQYF.

This chain connects TRBV15 to TRBJ1-1; D gene uncertain. With 1 base removed from V and 1 base from J, the gap between germline ends came to 10 bases. The CDR3 covers 15 residues. From germline, CDR1 is LNHNV and CDR2 YYDKDF (reference sequence). The CDR3 spells CATSRAPGPNTEAFF. The DNA for the CDR3 is TGTGCCACCAGCAGAGCTCCAGGACCGAACACTGAAGCTTTCTTT.

Remarks on this clone: The sample has other DNA sequences that encode this CDR3 too. The chain employs TRBV18 and TRBJ2-5; D gene ambiguous. CDR1 and CDR2 from the germline V gene are KGHSH and LQKENI. CDR3 length: 11 residues. Trimming cost V 3 bases and J 4 bases, with 3 bases left between them. In DNA form, the CDR3 reads TGTGCCAGCTCACCGGGAGAGACCCAGTACTTC. Translated: CASSPGETQYF.